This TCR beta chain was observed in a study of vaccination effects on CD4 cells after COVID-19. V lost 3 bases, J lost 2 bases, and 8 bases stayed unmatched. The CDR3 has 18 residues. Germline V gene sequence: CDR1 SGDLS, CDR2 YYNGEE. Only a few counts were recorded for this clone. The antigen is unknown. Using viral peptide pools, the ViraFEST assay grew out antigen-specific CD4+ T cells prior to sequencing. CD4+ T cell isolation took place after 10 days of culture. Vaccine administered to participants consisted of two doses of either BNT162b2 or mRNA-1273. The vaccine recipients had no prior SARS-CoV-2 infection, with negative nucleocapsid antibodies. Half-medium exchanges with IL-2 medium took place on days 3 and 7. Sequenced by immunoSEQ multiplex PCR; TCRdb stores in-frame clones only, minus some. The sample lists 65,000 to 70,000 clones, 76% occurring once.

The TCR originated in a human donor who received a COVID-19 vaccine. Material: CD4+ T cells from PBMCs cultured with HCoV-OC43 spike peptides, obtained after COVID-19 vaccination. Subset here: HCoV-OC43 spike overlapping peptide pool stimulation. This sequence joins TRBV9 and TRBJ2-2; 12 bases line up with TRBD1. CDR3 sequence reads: CASSGGTGGTPNTGELFF. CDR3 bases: TGTGCCAGCAGCGGCGGGACAGGGGGCACCCCTAACACCGGGGAGCTGTTTTTT.